This TCR beta chain was observed in a study of human T cells and chemical hapten exposure (dated by TCRdb to about 2021). Context from the whole study: For sensitization, 2% DPC in acetone was applied to a roughly 2 cm by roughly 2 cm area of upper inner arm skin. Patients additionally received weekly therapeutic DPC doses to the scalp throughout the approximately 25-week study period. Patch tests used Finn chambers with 0.01% DPC on the upper back, scored after 6 days by International Contact Dermatitis Research Group standards. The mostly female patient cohort included alopecia areata with under or over 50% scalp involvement, alopecia totalis and alopecia universalis. The libraries were sequenced as a pool, and the TCR yield per sample differed mostly because of small variations in library volumes within the pool. Peripheral blood TCR repertoire changes were tracked in vivo in alopecia patients during primary and secondary sensitization to the hapten diphenylcyclopropenone (DPC). Blood samples were taken from patients before sensitization (week 0) and then at 2, 6 and about 24 weeks after DPC sensitization. Blood for TCR sequencing was provided by twenty-nine alopecia patients at one to four time points (pre-sensitization, 2, 6 and 24 weeks).

Study-level results and caveats: A positive correlation was found between the number of PT1 expanded TCRs and patch test score, with significance reached at thresholds 8, 16 and 32 but not 4. Significantly more large CDR3 similarity clusters were formed by expanded TCRs than by pre-sensitization or healthy control sets, consistent with antigen-driven responses. Alopecia, a presumed autoimmune disease, was present in all patients, so the immune response of the patients might differ from that of healthy individuals. DPC sensitization did not change the number of TCRs with a frequency above 1 in 1000, and there was no evidence of changes in global repertoire structure. After repeated subsampling, changes were observed in the strength of the expansion versus patch-test correlation and in the threshold at which the correlation became significant.

This clonotype appeared many times. This receptor's antigen is unknown. Qualities for individual bases were not recorded, and no much larger clone is one base off. Cut back by 2 bases and 5 bases, the V and J ends lie 7 bases apart. CDR1 and CDR2 are drawn from the germline V gene: ENHRY, SYGVKD. Taken from cysteine to phenylalanine, the CDR3 has 12 residues. The only DNA kept is the CDR3, 36 bases in frame from the first base. Libraries were made using RACE. Sequencing relied on a NextSeq 500. During library preparation, unique molecular identifiers were attached to individual cDNA molecules so that TCRs could be counted quantitatively and reproducibly. Each blood RNA sample was used to sequence both TCR alpha and TCR beta chains. The source study handled its data this way. The median number of TCRs per sample was over 85,000, ranging from about 23,224 to 700,000. The Decombinator software suite was used to annotate the V, J and CDR3 of the TCR reads. To make PS versus PT1 abundance plots, every sample was subsampled to the same number of TCRs (28,000). Expanded TCRs were defined as absent before sensitization and observed at least eight times at the 2-week time point. TCRdb took the public reads, trimmed them with fastp at Q25, ran MiXCR for clone calling and kept in-frame beta chains. Every entry covers one CDR3 protein and lists the most common genes and DNA from its rows. The authors' filters were not applied to this entry. For this sample there are around 350,000 distinct CDR3 sequences; about 5% appear just once. Around 8.6% of the sample is in the top ten clones.

What this sample's time point label stands for: pre-sensitization, week 0. In the paper's terms, the treatment or condition label means: therapeutic diphenylcyclopropenone sensitization with weekly scalp DPC. Blood at each patch-test visit was drawn before the patch test was applied. Patients were considered eligible if aged 18 to 70, diagnosed with alopecia and deemed suitable for DPC therapy, and patients were excluded if pregnant. Total RNA was extracted from unfractionated whole blood collected in Tempus Blood RNA tubes. The chain is encoded by TRBV10-3 joined to TRBJ2-7, with no reliable assignment of the D segment. Here the sequenced sample was whole blood, taken in connection with sensitization to the hapten diphenylcyclopropenone (DPC). The receptor was derived from a woman in her late teens or twenties with alopecia areata. Some clones in this sample may be carry-over from other donors' samples. Here is the DNA: TGTGCCATCAGTGAGAGGGCTAACGAGCAGTACTTC. Its protein is CAISERANEQYF.